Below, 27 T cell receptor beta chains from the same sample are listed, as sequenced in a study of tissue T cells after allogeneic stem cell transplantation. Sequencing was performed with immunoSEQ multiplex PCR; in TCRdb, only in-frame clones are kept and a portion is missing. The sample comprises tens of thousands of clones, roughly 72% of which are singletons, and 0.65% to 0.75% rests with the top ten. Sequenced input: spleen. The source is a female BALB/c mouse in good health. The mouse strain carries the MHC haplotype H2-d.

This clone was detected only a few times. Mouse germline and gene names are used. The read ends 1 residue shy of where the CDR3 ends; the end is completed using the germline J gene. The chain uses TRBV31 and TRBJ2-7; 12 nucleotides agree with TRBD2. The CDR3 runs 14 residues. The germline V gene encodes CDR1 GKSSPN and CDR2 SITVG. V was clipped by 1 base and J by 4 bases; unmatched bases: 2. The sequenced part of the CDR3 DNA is TGTGCCTGGAGTCAGACTGGGGGGGCTTATGAACAGTAC. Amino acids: CAWSQTGGAYEQY. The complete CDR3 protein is CAWSQTGGAYEQYF. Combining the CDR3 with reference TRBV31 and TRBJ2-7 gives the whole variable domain AQTIHQWPVAEIKAVGSPLSLGCTIKGKSSPNLYWYWQATGGTLQQLFYSITVGQVESVVQLNLSASRPKDDQFILSTEKLLLSHSGFYLCAWSQTGGAYEQYFGPGTRLTVL.

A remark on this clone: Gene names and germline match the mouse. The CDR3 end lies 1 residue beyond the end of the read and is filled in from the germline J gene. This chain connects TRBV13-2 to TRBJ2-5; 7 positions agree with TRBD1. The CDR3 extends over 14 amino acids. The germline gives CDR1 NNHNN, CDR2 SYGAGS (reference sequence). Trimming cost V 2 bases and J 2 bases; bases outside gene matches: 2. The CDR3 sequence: CASGESGGQDTQYF. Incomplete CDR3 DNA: TGTGCCAGCGGTGAGTCAGGGGGCCAAGACACCCAGTAC.

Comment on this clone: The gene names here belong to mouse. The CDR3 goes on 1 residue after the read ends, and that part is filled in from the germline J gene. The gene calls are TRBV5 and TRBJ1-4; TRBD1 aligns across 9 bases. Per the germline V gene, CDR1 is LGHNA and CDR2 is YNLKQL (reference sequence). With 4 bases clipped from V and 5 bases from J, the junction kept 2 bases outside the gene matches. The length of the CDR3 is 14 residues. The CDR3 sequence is CASSRTGVNERLFF. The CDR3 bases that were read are TGTGCCAGCAGCCGGACAGGGGTGAACGAAAGATTATTT.

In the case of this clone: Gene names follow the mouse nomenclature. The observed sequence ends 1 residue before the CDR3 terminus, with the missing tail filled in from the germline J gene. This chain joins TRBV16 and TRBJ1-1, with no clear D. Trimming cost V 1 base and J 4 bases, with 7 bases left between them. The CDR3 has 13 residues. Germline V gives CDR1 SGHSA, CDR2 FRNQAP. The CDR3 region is CASSLGKGTEVFF. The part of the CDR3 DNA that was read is TGTGCAAGCAGCTTAGGGAAAGGCACAGAAGTCTTC.

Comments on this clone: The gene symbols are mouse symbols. CDR3 residues: CASTQGTEVFF. The CDR3 bases that were read are TGTGCTAGCACACAGGGAACAGAAGTCTTC. The chain recombines TRBV29 with TRBJ1-1; TRBD1 might be the D (6 bases). Read data end 1 residue before the CDR3 end; the end is taken from the germline J gene. The CDR3 extends over 11 amino acids. V lost 7 bases to trimming and J lost 5 bases, with 8 bases between them. Per the germline V gene, CDR1 is MSHET and CDR2 is SYDVDS. Full variable domain (remainder filled in from reference TRBV29 and TRBJ1-1): DMKVTQMPRYLIKRMGENVLLECGQDMSHETMYWYRQDPGLGLQLIYISYDVDSNSEGDIPKGYRVSRKKREHFSLILDSAKTNQTSVYFCASTQGTEVFFGKGTRLTVV.

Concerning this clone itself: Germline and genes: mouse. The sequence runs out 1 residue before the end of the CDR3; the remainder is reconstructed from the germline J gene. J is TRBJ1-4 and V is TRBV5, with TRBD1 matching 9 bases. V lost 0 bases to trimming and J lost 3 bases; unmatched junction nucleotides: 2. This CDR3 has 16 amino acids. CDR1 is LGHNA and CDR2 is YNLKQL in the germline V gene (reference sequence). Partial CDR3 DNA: TGTGCCAGCAGCCAAGATAGGACAGGGGCCAACGAAAGATTATTT. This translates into CASSQDRTGANERLF. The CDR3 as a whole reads CASSQDRTGANERLFF.

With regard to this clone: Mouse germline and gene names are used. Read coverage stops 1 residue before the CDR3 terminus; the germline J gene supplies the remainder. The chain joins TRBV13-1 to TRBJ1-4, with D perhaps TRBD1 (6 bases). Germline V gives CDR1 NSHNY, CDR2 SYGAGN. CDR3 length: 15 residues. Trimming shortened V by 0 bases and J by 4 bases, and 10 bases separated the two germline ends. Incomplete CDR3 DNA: TGTGCCAGCAGTGATGCGGGACAAAACAACGAAAGATTATTT. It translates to CASSDAGQNNERLF. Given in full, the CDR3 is CASSDAGQNNERLFF.

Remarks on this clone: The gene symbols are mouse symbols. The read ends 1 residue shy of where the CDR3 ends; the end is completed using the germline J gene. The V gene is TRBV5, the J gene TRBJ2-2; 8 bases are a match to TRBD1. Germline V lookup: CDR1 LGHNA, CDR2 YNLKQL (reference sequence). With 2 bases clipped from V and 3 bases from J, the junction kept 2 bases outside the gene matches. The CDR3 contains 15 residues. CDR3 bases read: TGTGCCAGCAGCCAACAGGGGGCGGACACCGGGCAGCTCTAC. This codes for CASSQQGADTGQLY. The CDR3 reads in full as CASSQQGADTGQLYF.

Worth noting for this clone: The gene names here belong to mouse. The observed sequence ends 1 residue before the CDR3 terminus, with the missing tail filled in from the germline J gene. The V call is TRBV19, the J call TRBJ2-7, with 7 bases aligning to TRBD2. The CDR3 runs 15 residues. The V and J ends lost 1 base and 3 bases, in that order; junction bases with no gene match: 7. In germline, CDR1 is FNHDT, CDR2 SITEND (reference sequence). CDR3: CASSISGGSFYEQYF. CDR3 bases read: TGTGCCAGCAGTATAAGTGGGGGGTCTTTCTATGAACAGTAC.

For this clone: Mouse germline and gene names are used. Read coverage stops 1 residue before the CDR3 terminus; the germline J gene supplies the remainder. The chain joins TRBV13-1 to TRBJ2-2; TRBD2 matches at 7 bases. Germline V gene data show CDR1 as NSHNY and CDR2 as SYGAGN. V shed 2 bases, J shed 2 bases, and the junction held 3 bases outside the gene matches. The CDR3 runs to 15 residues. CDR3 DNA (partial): TGTGCCAGCAGTGAGGGGGGGAGGAACACCGGGCAGCTCTAC. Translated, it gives CASSEGGRNTGQLY. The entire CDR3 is CASSEGGRNTGQLYF.

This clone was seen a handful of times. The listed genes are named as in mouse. The CDR3 protein is CTCSAGQSGNTLYF. CDR3 DNA, as far as it was read: TGCACCTGCAGTGCAGGTCAGTCTGGAAATACGCTCTAT. The rearrangement joins TRBV1 to TRBJ1-3; D is undetermined. Read coverage stops 1 residue before the CDR3 terminus; the germline J gene supplies the remainder. From germline, CDR1 is NSQYPW and CDR2 LRSPGD (reference sequence). This CDR3 contains 14 residues. V lost 1 base and J lost 1, with 5 bases in between.

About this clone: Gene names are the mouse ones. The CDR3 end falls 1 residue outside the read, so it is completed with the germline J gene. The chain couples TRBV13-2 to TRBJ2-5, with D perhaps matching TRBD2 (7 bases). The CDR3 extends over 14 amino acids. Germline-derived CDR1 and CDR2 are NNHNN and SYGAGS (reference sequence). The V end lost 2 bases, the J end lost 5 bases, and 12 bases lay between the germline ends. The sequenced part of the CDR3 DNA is TGTGCCAGCGGTGACGGGGGGCGCGGAGACACCCAGTAC. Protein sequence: CASGDGGRGDTQY. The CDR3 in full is CASGDGGRGDTQYF.

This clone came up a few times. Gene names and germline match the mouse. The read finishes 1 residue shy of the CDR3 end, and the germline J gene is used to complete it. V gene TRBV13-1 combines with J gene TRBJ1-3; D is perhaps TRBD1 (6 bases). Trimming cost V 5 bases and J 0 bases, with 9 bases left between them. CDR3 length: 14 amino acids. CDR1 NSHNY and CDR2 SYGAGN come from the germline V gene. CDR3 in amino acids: CASRGQNSGNTLYF. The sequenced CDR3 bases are TGTGCCAGCAGGGGACAAAATTCTGGAAATACGCTCTAT.

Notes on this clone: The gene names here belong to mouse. CDR3 bases read: TGTGCCAGCAGCCAACTGGGGGGGCGCTATGCTGAGCAGTTC. This translates into CASSQLGGRYAEQF. From start to end, the CDR3 is CASSQLGGRYAEQFF. This chain uses TRBV4 with TRBJ2-1, with 11 bases lining up with TRBD2. The read ends 1 residue before the CDR3 terminus; that terminus is restored from the germline J gene. This CDR3 comprises 15 residues. Trimming cost V 5 bases and J 3 bases; bases outside gene matches: 3. Germline loops: CDR1 LGHDT, CDR2 YNNKQL (reference sequence).

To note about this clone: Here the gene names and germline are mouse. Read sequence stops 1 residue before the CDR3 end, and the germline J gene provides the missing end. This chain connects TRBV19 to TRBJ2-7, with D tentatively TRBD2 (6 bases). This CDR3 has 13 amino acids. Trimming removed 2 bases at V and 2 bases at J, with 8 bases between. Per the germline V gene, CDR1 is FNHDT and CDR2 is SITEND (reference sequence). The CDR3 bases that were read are TGTGCCAGCAGTATCACTGGGCCCTATGAACAGTAC. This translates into CASSITGPYEQY. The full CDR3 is CASSITGPYEQYF.

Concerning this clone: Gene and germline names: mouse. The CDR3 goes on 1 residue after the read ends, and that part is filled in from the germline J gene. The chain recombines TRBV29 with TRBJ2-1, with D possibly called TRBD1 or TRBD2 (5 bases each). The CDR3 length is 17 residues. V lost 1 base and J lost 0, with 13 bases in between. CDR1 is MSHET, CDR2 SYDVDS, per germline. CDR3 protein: CASSLWGKTYNYAEQFF. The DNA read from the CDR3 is TGTGCTAGCAGTTTATGGGGCAAAACCTATAACTATGCTGAGCAGTTC.

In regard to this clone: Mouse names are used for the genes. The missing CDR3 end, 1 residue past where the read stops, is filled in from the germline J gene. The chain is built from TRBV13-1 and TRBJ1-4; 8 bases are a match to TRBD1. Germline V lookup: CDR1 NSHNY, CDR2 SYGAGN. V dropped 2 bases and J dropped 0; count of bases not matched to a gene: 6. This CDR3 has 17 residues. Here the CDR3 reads CASSETGGGFSNERLFF. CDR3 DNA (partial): TGTGCCAGCAGTGAAACAGGGGGGGGATTTTCCAACGAAAGATTATTT. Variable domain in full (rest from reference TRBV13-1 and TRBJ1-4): EAAVTQSPRNKVTVTGGNVTLSCRQTNSHNYMYWYRQDTGHGLRLIHYSYGAGNLRIGDVPDGYKATRTTQEDFFLLLELASPSQTSLYFCASSETGGGFSNERLFFGHGTKLSVL.

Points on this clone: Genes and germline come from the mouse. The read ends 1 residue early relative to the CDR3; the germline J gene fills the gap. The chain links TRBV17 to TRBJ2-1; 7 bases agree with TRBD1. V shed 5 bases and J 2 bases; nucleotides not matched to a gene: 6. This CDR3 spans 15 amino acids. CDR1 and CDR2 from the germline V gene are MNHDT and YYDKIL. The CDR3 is CASSAPDRDYAEQFF. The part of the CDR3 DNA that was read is TGTGCTAGCAGTGCCCCTGACAGGGACTATGCTGAGCAGTTC.

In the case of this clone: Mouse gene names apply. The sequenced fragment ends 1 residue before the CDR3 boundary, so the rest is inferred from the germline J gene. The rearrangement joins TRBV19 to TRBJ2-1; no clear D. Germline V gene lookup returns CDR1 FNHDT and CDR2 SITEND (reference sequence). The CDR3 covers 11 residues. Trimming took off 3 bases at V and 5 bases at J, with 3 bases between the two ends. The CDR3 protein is CASSRDAEQFF. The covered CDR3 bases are TGTGCCAGCAGTAGGGATGCTGAGCAGTTC.

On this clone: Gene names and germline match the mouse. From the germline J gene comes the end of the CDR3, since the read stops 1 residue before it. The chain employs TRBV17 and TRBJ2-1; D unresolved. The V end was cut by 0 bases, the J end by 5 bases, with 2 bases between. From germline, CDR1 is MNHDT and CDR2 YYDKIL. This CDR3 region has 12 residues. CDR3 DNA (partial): TGTGCTAGCAGTAGAGATCATGCTGAGCAGTTC. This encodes CASSRDHAEQF. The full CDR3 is CASSRDHAEQFF.

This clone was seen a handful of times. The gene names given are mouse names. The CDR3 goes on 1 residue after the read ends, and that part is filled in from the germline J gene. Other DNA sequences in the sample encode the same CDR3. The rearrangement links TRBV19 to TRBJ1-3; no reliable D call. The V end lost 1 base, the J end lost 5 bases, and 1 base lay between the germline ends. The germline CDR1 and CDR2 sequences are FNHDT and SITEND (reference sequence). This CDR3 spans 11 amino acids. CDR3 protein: CASSIRNTLYF. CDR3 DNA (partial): TGTGCCAGCAGTATAAGAAATACGCTCTAT.

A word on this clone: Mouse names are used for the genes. The covered CDR3 bases are TGTGCCTGGAGTCCGGGCCAGCCTGCAGAAACGCTGTAT. The encoded protein is CAWSPGQPAETLY. The whole CDR3 protein reads CAWSPGQPAETLYF. The chain employs TRBV31 and TRBJ2-3, with D uncertain. Read data end 1 residue before the CDR3 end; the end is taken from the germline J gene. Germline V gives CDR1 GKSSPN, CDR2 SITVG. This CDR3 has 14 amino acids. V lost 1 base and J lost 2, with 10 bases in between. The whole variable domain, filled in from reference TRBV31 and TRBJ2-3, reads AQTIHQWPVAEIKAVGSPLSLGCTIKGKSSPNLYWYWQATGGTLQQLFYSITVGQVESVVQLNLSASRPKDDQFILSTEKLLLSHSGFYLCAWSPGQPAETLYFGSGTRLTVL.

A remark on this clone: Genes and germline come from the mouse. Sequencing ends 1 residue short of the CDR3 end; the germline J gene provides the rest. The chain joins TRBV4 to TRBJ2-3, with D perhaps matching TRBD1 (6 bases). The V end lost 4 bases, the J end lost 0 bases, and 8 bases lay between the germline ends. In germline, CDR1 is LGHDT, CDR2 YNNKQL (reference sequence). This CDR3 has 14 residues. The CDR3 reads CASSLQGSAETLYF. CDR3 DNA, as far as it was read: TGTGCCAGCAGCTTACAGGGTAGTGCAGAAACGCTGTAT.

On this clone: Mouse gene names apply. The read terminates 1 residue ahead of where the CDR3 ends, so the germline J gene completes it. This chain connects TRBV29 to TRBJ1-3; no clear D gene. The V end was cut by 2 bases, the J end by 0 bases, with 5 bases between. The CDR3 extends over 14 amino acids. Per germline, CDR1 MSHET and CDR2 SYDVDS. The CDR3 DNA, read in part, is TGTGCTAGCAGTTTAACCGTTTCTGGAAATACGCTCTAT. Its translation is CASSLTVSGNTLY. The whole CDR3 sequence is CASSLTVSGNTLYF.

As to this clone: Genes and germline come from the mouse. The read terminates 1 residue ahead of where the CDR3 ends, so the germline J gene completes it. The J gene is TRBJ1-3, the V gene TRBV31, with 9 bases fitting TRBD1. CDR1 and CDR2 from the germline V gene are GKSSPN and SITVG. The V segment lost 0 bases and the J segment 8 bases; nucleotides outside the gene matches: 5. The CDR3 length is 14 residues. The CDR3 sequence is CAWSLGTGSDTLYF. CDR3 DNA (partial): TGTGCCTGGAGTCTTGGGACAGGGAGCGATACGCTCTAT.

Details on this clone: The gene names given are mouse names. The CDR3 reads CASTGQKEVFF. The CDR3 DNA, read in part, is TGTGCCAGCACCGGACAAAAAGAAGTCTTC. This rearrangement joins TRBV19 to TRBJ1-1, with D perhaps matching TRBD1 (5 bases). The CDR3 goes on 1 residue after the read ends, and that part is filled in from the germline J gene. V lost 6 bases and J 7 bases, leaving 10 bases between the germline ends. Germline assignment: CDR1 FNHDT and CDR2 SITEND (reference sequence). The CDR3 length is 11 residues.

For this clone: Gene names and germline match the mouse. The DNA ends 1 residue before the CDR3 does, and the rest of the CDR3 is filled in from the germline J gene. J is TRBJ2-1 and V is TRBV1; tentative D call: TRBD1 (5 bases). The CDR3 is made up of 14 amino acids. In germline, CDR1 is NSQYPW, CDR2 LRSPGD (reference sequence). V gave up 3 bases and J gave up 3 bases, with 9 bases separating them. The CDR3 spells CTCSARDSYAEQFF. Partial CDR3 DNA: TGCACCTGCAGTGCGAGAGACAGCTATGCTGAGCAGTTC. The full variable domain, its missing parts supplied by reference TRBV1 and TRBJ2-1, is VTLLEQNPRWRLVPRGQAVNLRCILKNSQYPWMSWYQQDLQKQLQWLFTLRSPGDKEVKSLPGADYLATRVTDTELRLQVANMSQGRTLYCTCSARDSYAEQFFGPGTRLTVL.